The rows below give T cell receptor beta chains drawn from one sample of a study of blood T cell repertoires in COVID-19. This table comes from immunoSEQ multiplex PCR, and its TCRdb copy is limited to in-frame clones, with some not included. This table has some 130,000 clones, roughly 83% appearing once. The sequencing input was peripheral blood. All receptors derive from a woman older than 75 with acute or convalescent COVID-19. The CDR3 runs from the conserved cysteine through the conserved F or W. The order of the fields is V gene, clone size, D gene, CDR3 length, J gene, CDR3 protein, CDR3 DNA. A D gene is named only where the DNA matches it firmly. Expanded clones are given a class, and other clones once, few, many or no size at all.

TRBV19,-,-,14,TRBJ2-5,CASSIQGNQETQYF,TGTGCCAGTAGTATACAGGGGAACCAAGAGACCCAGTACTTC
TRBV2,-,-,14,TRBJ1-5,CASSYRYSNQPQHF,TGTGCCAGCAGTTACAGGTATAGCAATCAGCCCCAGCATTTT
TRBV3-1/TRBV3-2,-,-,12,TRBJ1-2,CASRPAEGSATF,TGTGCCAGCAGACCCGCGGAGGGCAGCGCGACCTTC
TRBV27,-,-,17,TRBJ1-6,CASSLGRSSSYNSPLHF,TGTGCCAGCAGTTTAGGGCGCAGTAGCTCCTATAATTCACCCCTCCACTTT
TRBV19,few,-,16,TRBJ1-5,CASSIVGGRPGQPQHF,TGTGCCAGTAGTATAGTGGGGGGGCGGCCCGGGCAGCCCCAGCATTTT
TRBV6-5,-,-,13,TRBJ1-2,CASSQGAHYGYTF,TGTGCCAGCAGCCAGGGTGCGCACTATGGCTACACCTTC
TRBV10-1,-,TRBD1,13,TRBJ1-4,CASSDRGSEKLFF,TGCGCCAGCAGTGACAGGGGGAGTGAAAAACTGTTTTTT
TRBV7-9,-,TRBD1,15,TRBJ2-7,CASSSRGQGWYEQYF,TGTGCCAGCAGCTCCAGGGGACAGGGATGGTACGAGCAGTACTTC
TRBV7-2,-,-,15,TRBJ2-1,CASSATPGLLNEQFF,TGTGCCAGCAGCGCGACCCCGGGACTCCTCAATGAGCAGTTCTTC
TRBV5-1,-,TRBD1,16,TRBJ2-5,CASSLTRTGGQETQYF,TGCGCCAGCAGCCTGACTCGGACAGGGGGCCAAGAGACCCAGTACTTC
TRBV2,medium-sized,TRBD1,16,TRBJ2-2,CASSDHPGQGAGELFF,TGTGCCAGCAGCGATCATCCGGGACAGGGGGCCGGGGAGCTGTTTTTT
TRBV24-1,-,-,16,TRBJ2-6,CATSVQGLSGANVLTF,TGTGCCACCAGTGTACAGGGCCTCTCTGGGGCCAACGTCCTGACTTTC
TRBV11-2,-,-,12,TRBJ2-3,CASRARADTQYF,TGTGCCAGCAGAGCGAGGGCAGATACGCAGTATTTT
TRBV14,-,-,15,TRBJ1-2,CASSQQFETAYGYTF,TGTGCCAGCAGCCAGCAGTTCGAGACAGCCTATGGCTACACCTTC
TRBV7-9,-,TRBD1,18,TRBJ1-5,CASSRSSGMTGANQPQHF,TGTGCCAGCAGCCGAAGCTCGGGAATGACAGGGGCCAATCAGCCCCAGCATTTT
TRBV14,-,-,13,TRBJ1-6,CASSRIYNSPLHF,TGTGCCAGCAGTCGTATATATAATTCACCCCTCCACTTT
TRBV10-3,once,-,14,TRBJ2-7,CAISDSNGAGEQYF,TGTGCCATCAGTGATTCGAATGGGGCGGGGGAGCAGTACTTC
TRBV7-2,-,-,16,TRBJ2-1,CASSLGGLQPYNEQFF,TGTGCCAGCAGCTTGGGGGGACTGCAGCCCTACAATGAGCAGTTCTTC
TRBV20-1,-,TRBD1,13,TRBJ1-1,CSASPGGYTEAFF,TGCAGTGCTAGTCCAGGGGGCTACACTGAAGCTTTCTTT
TRBV30,once,TRBD1,19,TRBJ2-1,CAWSSGQGVYSSSYNEQFF,TGTGCCTGGAGTTCGGGACAGGGGGTATACAGCAGCTCCTACAATGAGCAGTTCTTC
TRBV10-3,-,TRBD1,14,TRBJ1-2,CAIRQGATNYGYTF,TGTGCCATCAGACAGGGGGCCACTAACTATGGCTACACCTTC
TRBV27,-,TRBD2,14,TRBJ2-1,CASSPTSGANEQFF,TGTGCCAGCAGCCCAACTAGCGGCGCTAATGAGCAGTTCTTC
TRBV6-5,once,TRBD1,14,TRBJ1-5,CASSPRQGHQPQHF,TGTGCCAGCAGCCCAAGACAGGGCCATCAGCCCCAGCATTTT
TRBV6-6,-,TRBD1,15,TRBJ1-1,CASRYGGTEGAEAFF,TGTGCCAGCAGGTACGGGGGAACCGAGGGGGCGGAAGCTTTCTTT
TRBV24-1,-,-,15,TRBJ2-1,CATSESGRGHNEQFF,TGTGCCACCAGTGAATCGGGCAGGGGTCACAATGAGCAGTTCTTC
TRBV6-6,-,-,14,TRBJ1-1,CASTSEGMNTEAFF,TGTGCCAGCACCTCAGAGGGTATGAACACTGAAGCTTTCTTT
TRBV19,-,-,13,TRBJ1-2,CASSMRGDYGYTF,TGTGCCAGTAGTATGCGAGGAGACTATGGCTACACCTTC
TRBV7-9,-,-,17,TRBJ2-3,CASSLAETGDFTDTQYF,TGTGCCAGCAGCTTAGCGGAAACGGGAGATTTCACAGATACGCAGTATTTT
TRBV9,-,-,15,TRBJ2-3,CASSLSPSGTDTQYF,TGTGCCAGCAGCCTCAGTCCTAGCGGCACAGATACGCAGTATTTT
TRBV5-1,-,-,14,TRBJ1-2,CASSSVGTDYGYTF,TGCGCCAGCAGCTCTGTCGGGACTGACTATGGCTACACCTTC
TRBV1,-,-,16,TRBJ2-1,CTSSQIIGGLWDEQFF,TGCACCAGCAGCCAAATAATCGGGGGGCTTTGGGATGAGCAGTTCTTC
TRBV5-1,once,TRBD2,15,TRBJ2-1,CASSLLAGAGNEQFF,TGCGCCAGCAGCTTACTAGCGGGGGCCGGGAATGAGCAGTTCTTC
TRBV2,-,-,12,TRBJ1-2,CASTGRSYGYTF,TGTGCCAGCACCGGGAGATCTTATGGCTACACCTTC
TRBV18,-,TRBD1,15,TRBJ2-2,CASRTGTGVAGELFF,TGTGCCAGCCGGACCGGGACAGGGGTGGCCGGGGAGCTGTTTTTT
TRBV29-1,-,-,12,TRBJ1-3,CSVDTGGNTIYF,TGCAGCGTTGATACAGGAGGAAACACCATATATTTT
TRBV21-1,-,-,15,TRBJ1-2,CASSNGTGTNYGYTF,TGTGCCAGCAGCAATGGGACAGGTACTAACTATGGCTACACCTTC
TRBV6-2/TRBV6-3,-,TRBD2,16,TRBJ2-3,CASSRTSGGLQDTQYF,TGTGCCAGCAGTCGGACTAGCGGGGGCCTCCAGGATACGCAGTATTTT
TRBV6-6,once,-,12,TRBJ2-5,CASSGTRETQYF,TGTGCCAGCAGTGGGACACGGGAGACCCAGTACTTC
TRBV7-2,-,TRBD2,14,TRBJ2-5,CASGTRREEETQYF,TGTGCCAGCGGGACTAGGAGGGAAGAGGAGACCCAGTACTTC
TRBV6-5,-,TRBD2,13,TRBJ2-2,CASRLAGTGELFF,TGTGCCAGCAGGCTAGCGGGGACCGGGGAGCTGTTTTTT
TRBV5-1,-,-,12,TRBJ2-1,CASSQIYNEQFF,TGCGCCAGCAGCCAAATCTACAATGAGCAGTTCTTC
TRBV6-6,-,-,15,TRBJ1-2,CASFFSGTTNYGYTF,TGTGCCAGCTTCTTCTCCGGGACAACTAACTATGGCTACACCTTC